This record looks at one TCR beta chain sequence and its context. The source of the sample is a study of control samples from healthy donors and cancer patients. The data were produced by immunoSEQ multiplex PCR, yet TCRdb's version contains in-frame clones alone and is incomplete. The sample holds about 160,000 clones, around nine tenths seen once. The V gene's germline CDR1 is LNHNV and CDR2 YYDKDF (reference sequence). The CDR3 sequence is 13 residues long. V was trimmed by 5 bases and J by 3 bases, leaving 10 bases between them. Sequenced: blood. The chain recombines TRBV15 with TRBJ2-5, with a weak D call TRBD2 (5 bases). This clonotype was obtained from a man under 40 in good health. The CDR3 here is CATSGGPKETQYF. CDR3 bases: TGTGCCACCAGCGGCGGGCCCAAAGAGACCCAGTACTTC.